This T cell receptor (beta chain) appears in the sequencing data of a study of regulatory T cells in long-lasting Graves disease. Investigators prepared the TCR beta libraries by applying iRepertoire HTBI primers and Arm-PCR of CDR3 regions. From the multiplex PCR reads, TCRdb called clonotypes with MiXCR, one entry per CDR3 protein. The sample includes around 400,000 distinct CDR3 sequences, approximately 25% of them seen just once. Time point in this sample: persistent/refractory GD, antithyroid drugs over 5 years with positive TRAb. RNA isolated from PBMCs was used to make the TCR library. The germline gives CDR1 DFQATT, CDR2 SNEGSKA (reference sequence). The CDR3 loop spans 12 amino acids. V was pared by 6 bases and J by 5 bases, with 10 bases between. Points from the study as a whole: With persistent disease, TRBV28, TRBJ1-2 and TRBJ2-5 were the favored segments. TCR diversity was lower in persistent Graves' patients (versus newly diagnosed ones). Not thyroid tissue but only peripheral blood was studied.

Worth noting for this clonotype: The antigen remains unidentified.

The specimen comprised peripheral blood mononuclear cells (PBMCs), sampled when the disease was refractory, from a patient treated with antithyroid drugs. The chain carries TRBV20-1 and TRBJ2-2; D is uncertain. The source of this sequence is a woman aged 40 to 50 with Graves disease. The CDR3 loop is CSAPSGTGELFF. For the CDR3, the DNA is TGCAGTGCCCCTTCCGGTACCGGGGAGCTGTTTTTT.